These T cell receptor beta chains were read from a single sample in a study of blood T cell repertoires in COVID-19. Generated by immunoSEQ multiplex PCR, the TCRdb table keeps only in-frame clones and is missing some. The sample holds about 290,000 clones, just under 90% seen once. The sample taken for sequencing was peripheral blood. Receptor source: a woman younger than 45 with COVID-19, enrolled during active disease. CDR3s include the opening cysteine and the closing phenylalanine or tryptophan. Each record gives: clone size, CDR3 length, V gene, J gene, D gene, CDR3 protein, CDR3 DNA. The D gene is left open where the match is weak. Some rows have no size entry. The others give once, few or many, or a class for an expanded clone.

abundance: .; len: 15; v_gene: TRBV13; j_gene: TRBJ2-7; d_gene: TRBD2; CDR3aa: CASSLKASGRYEQYF; CDR3nt: TGTGCCAGCAGCTTAAAGGCTAGCGGGCGCTACGAGCAGTACTTC
abundance: .; len: 15; v_gene: TRBV5-1; j_gene: TRBJ1-4; d_gene: .; CDR3aa: CASREQGGLNEKLFF; CDR3nt: TGCGCCAGCAGGGAACAGGGAGGGCTGAATGAAAAACTGTTTTTT
abundance: .; len: 11; v_gene: TRBV27; j_gene: TRBJ1-1; d_gene: .; CDR3aa: CASKLSGEAFF; CDR3nt: TGTGCCAGCAAATTGTCGGGTGAAGCTTTCTTT
abundance: .; len: 14; v_gene: TRBV6-5; j_gene: TRBJ1-3; d_gene: TRBD1; CDR3aa: CASSHDRVKNTIYF; CDR3nt: TGTGCCAGCAGCCACGACAGGGTTAAAAACACCATATATTTT
abundance: .; len: 16; v_gene: TRBV9; j_gene: TRBJ2-3; d_gene: TRBD1; CDR3aa: CASSLGDRIGTDTQYF; CDR3nt: TGTGCCAGCAGCCTCGGGGACAGGATCGGCACAGATACGCAGTATTTT
abundance: .; len: 17; v_gene: TRBV24-1; j_gene: TRBJ2-3; d_gene: TRBD1; CDR3aa: CATSEASRTGVEDTQYF; CDR3nt: TGTGCCACCAGTGAGGCGTCCAGGACAGGGGTGGAAGATACGCAGTATTTT
abundance: .; len: 17; v_gene: TRBV4-2; j_gene: TRBJ2-7; d_gene: TRBD2; CDR3aa: CASSPHPMTSGTYEQYF; CDR3nt: TGTGCCAGCAGCCCCCATCCGATGACTAGCGGAACCTACGAGCAGTACTTC
abundance: .; len: 14; v_gene: TRBV30; j_gene: TRBJ1-1; d_gene: .; CDR3aa: CAWSEFGGATEAFF; CDR3nt: TGTGCCTGGAGTGAATTTGGGGGGGCCACTGAAGCTTTCTTT
abundance: .; len: 15; v_gene: TRBV9; j_gene: TRBJ2-1; d_gene: .; CDR3aa: CASSVGGLPYNEQFF; CDR3nt: TGTGCCAGCAGCGTAGGAGGACTTCCCTACAATGAGCAGTTCTTC
abundance: .; len: 13; v_gene: TRBV6-5; j_gene: TRBJ1-5; d_gene: .; CDR3aa: CASREGTDQPQHF; CDR3nt: TGTGCCAGCAGGGAGGGGACGGATCAGCCCCAGCATTTT
abundance: .; len: 13; v_gene: TRBV27; j_gene: TRBJ1-5; d_gene: TRBD1; CDR3aa: CASSRTGYQPQHF; CDR3nt: TGTGCCAGCAGTCGGACAGGGTATCAGCCCCAGCATTTT
abundance: few; len: 16; v_gene: TRBV5-5; j_gene: TRBJ1-3; d_gene: .; CDR3aa: CASSDYRVRSGNTIYF; CDR3nt: TGTGCCAGCAGCGATTACAGGGTGAGGTCTGGAAACACCATATATTTT
abundance: .; len: 16; v_gene: TRBV4-1; j_gene: TRBJ2-7; d_gene: TRBD2; CDR3aa: CASSRVAGGTTYEQYF; CDR3nt: TGCGCCAGCAGCCGAGTAGCGGGGGGGACCACCTACGAGCAGTACTTC
abundance: .; len: 15; v_gene: TRBV6-5; j_gene: TRBJ2-6; d_gene: .; CDR3aa: CASSLHHSGANVLTF; CDR3nt: TGTGCCAGCAGTTTACACCACTCTGGGGCCAACGTCCTGACTTTC
abundance: .; len: 14; v_gene: TRBV6-5; j_gene: TRBJ2-4; d_gene: .; CDR3aa: CASTPGGKGNIQYF; CDR3nt: TGTGCCAGCACCCCGGGGGGCAAGGGAAACATTCAGTACTTC
abundance: once; len: 16; v_gene: TRBV11-2; j_gene: TRBJ1-1; d_gene: TRBD1; CDR3aa: CASSLGQGGLGTEAFF; CDR3nt: TGTGCCAGCAGCCTGGGACAGGGAGGCTTGGGCACTGAAGCTTTCTTT
abundance: once; len: 15; v_gene: TRBV9; j_gene: TRBJ2-7; d_gene: TRBD2; CDR3aa: CASSVAASGYYEQYF; CDR3nt: TGTGCCAGCAGCGTAGCAGCTAGCGGGTACTACGAGCAGTACTTC
abundance: .; len: 15; v_gene: TRBV7-8; j_gene: TRBJ1-1; d_gene: .; CDR3aa: CASSLVRGMNTEAFF; CDR3nt: TGTGCCAGCAGCTTAGTTCGGGGAATGAACACTGAAGCTTTCTTT
abundance: .; len: 15; v_gene: TRBV28; j_gene: TRBJ1-3; d_gene: .; CDR3aa: CASSLVASSGNTIYF; CDR3nt: TGTGCCAGCAGTTTAGTCGCGAGCTCTGGAAACACCATATATTTT
abundance: .; len: 19; v_gene: TRBV28; j_gene: TRBJ2-6; d_gene: TRBD1; CDR3aa: CASSSIDGQGFSGANVLTF; CDR3nt: TGTGCCAGCAGCTCTATAGACGGACAGGGATTCTCTGGGGCCAACGTCCTGACTTTC
abundance: .; len: 14; v_gene: TRBV5-1; j_gene: TRBJ2-7; d_gene: TRBD1; CDR3aa: CASSATGVTYEQYF; CDR3nt: TGCGCCAGCAGCGCGACAGGGGTGACCTACGAGCAGTACTTC
abundance: .; len: 13; v_gene: TRBV7-2; j_gene: TRBJ2-3; d_gene: .; CDR3aa: CASSVDFQDTQYF; CDR3nt: TGTGCCAGCAGCGTGGACTTCCAAGATACGCAGTATTTT
abundance: .; len: 15; v_gene: TRBV27; j_gene: TRBJ1-1; d_gene: TRBD1; CDR3aa: CASSPGQGLNTEAFF; CDR3nt: TGTGCCAGCAGTCCTGGACAGGGACTGAACACTGAAGCTTTCTTT
abundance: .; len: 16; v_gene: TRBV5-6; j_gene: TRBJ1-3; d_gene: .; CDR3aa: CASSLVRAGTGNTIYF; CDR3nt: TGTGCCAGCAGCTTGGTGCGGGCAGGAACTGGAAACACCATATATTTT
abundance: .; len: 16; v_gene: TRBV6-2/TRBV6-3; j_gene: TRBJ1-6; d_gene: TRBD1; CDR3aa: CASSYGSGQGNSPLHF; CDR3nt: TGTGCCAGCAGTTACGGCTCCGGACAGGGGAATTCACCCCTCCACTTT
abundance: .; len: 14; v_gene: TRBV2; j_gene: TRBJ2-3; d_gene: TRBD1; CDR3aa: CASRRPGQGLTQYF; CDR3nt: TGTGCCAGCCGCCGCCCGGGACAGGGGTTAACGCAGTATTTT
abundance: once; len: 15; v_gene: TRBV7-6; j_gene: TRBJ2-5; d_gene: TRBD1; CDR3aa: CASRRRQGTKETQYF; CDR3nt: TGTGCCAGCAGACGGAGACAGGGTACGAAAGAGACCCAGTACTTC
abundance: .; len: 14; v_gene: TRBV7-2; j_gene: TRBJ1-4; d_gene: .; CDR3aa: CASSFSQGWEKLFF; CDR3nt: TGTGCCAGCAGCTTCTCGCAGGGGTGGGAAAAACTGTTTTTT
abundance: .; len: 15; v_gene: TRBV7-9; j_gene: TRBJ1-1; d_gene: TRBD1; CDR3aa: CASSYRTGGATEAFF; CDR3nt: TGTGCCAGCAGCTATCGGACAGGGGGGGCCACTGAAGCTTTCTTT
abundance: .; len: 15; v_gene: TRBV21-1; j_gene: TRBJ1-5; d_gene: .; CDR3aa: CASRTRQMSNQPQHF; CDR3nt: TGTGCCAGCAGGACCAGGCAGATGAGCAATCAGCCCCAGCATTTT
abundance: .; len: 15; v_gene: TRBV6-5; j_gene: TRBJ2-2; d_gene: .; CDR3aa: CASRIAGVKGGELFF; CDR3nt: TGTGCCAGCAGGATTGCAGGGGTGAAGGGCGGGGAGCTGTTTTTT
abundance: .; len: 13; v_gene: TRBV6-5; j_gene: TRBJ2-7; d_gene: .; CDR3aa: CASSYARADEQYF; CDR3nt: TGTGCCAGCAGTTACGCCAGGGCAGACGAGCAGTACTTC
abundance: .; len: 13; v_gene: TRBV28; j_gene: TRBJ2-3; d_gene: .; CDR3aa: CASSFRSTDTQYF; CDR3nt: TGTGCCAGCAGTTTTCGGAGCACAGATACGCAGTATTTT
abundance: .; len: 16; v_gene: TRBV6-5; j_gene: TRBJ2-1; d_gene: .; CDR3aa: CASSYSGFGGYNEQFF; CDR3nt: TGTGCCAGCAGTTACTCGGGTTTCGGAGGATACAATGAGCAGTTCTTC
abundance: .; len: 12; v_gene: TRBV6-5; j_gene: TRBJ2-5; d_gene: .; CDR3aa: CASSSGWETQYF; CDR3nt: TGTGCCAGCAGTTCCGGGTGGGAGACCCAGTACTTC
abundance: .; len: 13; v_gene: TRBV2; j_gene: TRBJ1-1; d_gene: .; CDR3aa: CASLIEVNTEAFF; CDR3nt: TGTGCCAGCCTAATTGAGGTTAACACTGAAGCTTTCTTT
abundance: .; len: 17; v_gene: TRBV18; j_gene: TRBJ2-1; d_gene: TRBD1; CDR3aa: CASSPPRDRISYNEQFF; CDR3nt: TGTGCCAGCTCACCACCACGGGACAGGATCTCCTACAATGAGCAGTTCTTC
abundance: .; len: 14; v_gene: TRBV19; j_gene: TRBJ2-7; d_gene: .; CDR3aa: CASSIWAESYEQYF; CDR3nt: TGTGCCAGTAGTATTTGGGCAGAGTCCTACGAGCAGTACTTC
abundance: .; len: 12; v_gene: TRBV12-3/TRBV12-4; j_gene: TRBJ1-5; d_gene: .; CDR3aa: CASSFSVQPQHF; CDR3nt: TGTGCCAGCAGTTTTAGTGTGCAGCCCCAGCATTTT
abundance: .; len: 17; v_gene: TRBV21-1; j_gene: TRBJ1-1; d_gene: .; CDR3aa: CASSKAWDRRDHTEAFF; CDR3nt: TGTGCCAGCAGCAAAGCGTGGGACAGGAGGGACCACACTGAAGCTTTCTTT